Listed below are T cell receptor beta chains from one sample, sequenced in a study of cytomegalovirus exposure and HLA in healthy donors. Generated by immunoSEQ multiplex PCR, the TCRdb table keeps only in-frame clones and is missing some. The table includes under 130,000 clones, 65% to 80% detected once. The specimen was PBMCs. The receptors derive from a female donor in good health and CMV-seropositive. The CDR3 runs from the conserved cysteine through the conserved F or W. The D gene is left open where the match is weak. Expanded clones get a size class; other rows say once, few or many, or leave the size out.

d_call: TRBD2; j_call: TRBJ2-1; v_call: TRBV5-1; clone_size: -; cdr3_nt: TGCGCCAGCAGCATACAATCTAGCGGGAGGAACAATGAGCAGTTCTTC; cdr3_aa: CASSIQSSGRNNEQFF
d_call: -; j_call: TRBJ1-1; v_call: TRBV27; clone_size: -; cdr3_nt: TGTGCCAGCAGTTTTAGGAACACCCCGGGGTTGAACACTGAAGCTTTCTTT; cdr3_aa: CASSFRNTPGLNTEAFF
d_call: TRBD2; j_call: TRBJ2-5; v_call: TRBV5-1; clone_size: -; cdr3_nt: TGCGCCAGCGGCCTAGCGGGGGGAGTCCAAGAGACCCAGTACTTC; cdr3_aa: CASGLAGGVQETQYF
d_call: -; j_call: TRBJ1-6; v_call: TRBV11-2; clone_size: -; cdr3_nt: TGTGCCAGCAGCTTGAACCAGGGGCCGAATTCACCCCTCCACTTT; cdr3_aa: CASSLNQGPNSPLHF
d_call: -; j_call: TRBJ1-5; v_call: TRBV6-6; clone_size: few; cdr3_nt: TGTGCCAGCAGTCCGTTACGAGGGCAGCCCCAGCATTTT; cdr3_aa: CASSPLRGQPQHF
d_call: -; j_call: TRBJ1-1; v_call: TRBV6-5; clone_size: -; cdr3_nt: TGTGCCAGCAGCGCACAGGGCCCCACTGAAGCTTTCTTT; cdr3_aa: CASSAQGPTEAFF
d_call: -; j_call: TRBJ1-5; v_call: TRBV7-3; clone_size: -; cdr3_nt: TGTGCCAGCAGGTTTTCCCCCGGGACAAAGGGGCCCCAGCATTTT; cdr3_aa: CASRFSPGTKGPQHF
d_call: -; j_call: TRBJ1-2; v_call: TRBV7-9; clone_size: few; cdr3_nt: TGTGCCAGCAGCTTAGGGGCTTCGAACTATGGCTACACCTTC; cdr3_aa: CASSLGASNYGYTF
d_call: -; j_call: TRBJ1-2; v_call: TRBV29-1; clone_size: -; cdr3_nt: TGCAGCGCTCAGACCCCCGCCCGCTGGGAGGGTAGCTATGGCTACACCTTC; cdr3_aa: CSAQTPARWEGSYGYTF
d_call: TRBD2; j_call: TRBJ2-5; v_call: TRBV9; clone_size: few; cdr3_nt: TGTGCCAGCAGCCCACCGGGGGGGGAGACCCAGTACTTC; cdr3_aa: CASSPPGGETQYF
d_call: TRBD1; j_call: TRBJ2-7; v_call: TRBV27; clone_size: -; cdr3_nt: TGTGCCAGCAGTTTCCGCCGGACAGGGTTAAGCGAGCAGTACTTC; cdr3_aa: CASSFRRTGLSEQYF
d_call: TRBD1; j_call: TRBJ2-1; v_call: TRBV5-1; clone_size: -; cdr3_nt: TGCGCCAGCAGCCCCCCGGGACAGGGGGCCTTCAATGAGCAGTTCTTC; cdr3_aa: CASSPPGQGAFNEQFF
d_call: -; j_call: TRBJ2-7; v_call: TRBV28; clone_size: -; cdr3_nt: TGTGCCAGCAGTTCCCACAGGGCGGGAGCCTACGAGCAGTACTTC; cdr3_aa: CASSSHRAGAYEQYF
d_call: TRBD2; j_call: TRBJ2-1; v_call: TRBV19; clone_size: -; cdr3_nt: TGTGCCAGTAGGAGGACTAGCGGGGCCTACAATGAGCAGTTCTTC; cdr3_aa: CASRRTSGAYNEQFF
d_call: TRBD1; j_call: TRBJ1-5; v_call: TRBV19; clone_size: -; cdr3_nt: TGTGCCAGTAGTATAAGGGACAGGGCCTCGGAGACGGGCAATCAGCCCCAGCATTTT; cdr3_aa: CASSIRDRASETGNQPQHF
d_call: -; j_call: TRBJ1-5; v_call: TRBV7-8; clone_size: -; cdr3_nt: TGTGCCAGCAGCCTGGGAGGGGGGCACGGGAATCAGCCCCAGCATTTT; cdr3_aa: CASSLGGGHGNQPQHF
d_call: TRBD2; j_call: TRBJ2-2; v_call: TRBV19; clone_size: -; cdr3_nt: TGTGCCAGTAGAAAACTAGCGGGAGTCACCGGGGAGCTGTTTTTT; cdr3_aa: CASRKLAGVTGELFF
d_call: -; j_call: TRBJ2-3; v_call: TRBV7-9; clone_size: -; cdr3_nt: TGTGCCAGCACCGGTTTTTCTGATACGCAGTATTTT; cdr3_aa: CASTGFSDTQYF
d_call: -; j_call: TRBJ1-2; v_call: TRBV19; clone_size: -; cdr3_nt: TGTGCCAGTAGTATAGCTCCAGGCCCACCCCCGAGCTACACCTTC; cdr3_aa: CASSIAPGPPPSYTF
d_call: TRBD2; j_call: TRBJ2-3; v_call: TRBV9; clone_size: -; cdr3_nt: TGTGCCAGCAGCGTACGGGGGTTAGCGGGACCCACAGATACGCAGTATTTT; cdr3_aa: CASSVRGLAGPTDTQYF
d_call: -; j_call: TRBJ2-1; v_call: TRBV9; clone_size: few; cdr3_nt: TGTGCCAGCAACAAAAACCCTTCCTACAATGAGCAGTTCTTC; cdr3_aa: CASNKNPSYNEQFF
d_call: -; j_call: TRBJ1-4; v_call: TRBV5-1; clone_size: -; cdr3_nt: TGCGCCAGCAGCTTGATACAGGGAGGGAATGAAAAACTGTTTTTT; cdr3_aa: CASSLIQGGNEKLFF
d_call: -; j_call: TRBJ2-1; v_call: TRBV18; clone_size: -; cdr3_nt: TGTGCCAGCTCCCGCGCGACCGGGTTGCTATACAATGAGCAGTTCTTC; cdr3_aa: CASSRATGLLYNEQFF
d_call: -; j_call: TRBJ2-7; v_call: TRBV5-1; clone_size: -; cdr3_nt: TGCGCCAGCAGGTTACGAGGGACGAGAGGGACTGGGGGCGAGCAGTACTTC; cdr3_aa: CASRLRGTRGTGGEQYF
d_call: -; j_call: TRBJ2-7; v_call: TRBV30; clone_size: once; cdr3_nt: TGTGCCTGGAGTGGTACCTACGAGCAGTACTTC; cdr3_aa: CAWSGTYEQYF
d_call: TRBD2; j_call: TRBJ2-3; v_call: TRBV10-2; clone_size: -; cdr3_nt: TGCGCCAGCAGCCGTATAGCTAGCGGGAGTATAGGGGATACGCAGTATTTT; cdr3_aa: CASSRIASGSIGDTQYF
d_call: TRBD2; j_call: TRBJ2-1; v_call: TRBV14; clone_size: -; cdr3_nt: TGTGCCAGCAGCCAGAGGACTAGCTGGGACAATGAGCAGTTCTTC; cdr3_aa: CASSQRTSWDNEQFF